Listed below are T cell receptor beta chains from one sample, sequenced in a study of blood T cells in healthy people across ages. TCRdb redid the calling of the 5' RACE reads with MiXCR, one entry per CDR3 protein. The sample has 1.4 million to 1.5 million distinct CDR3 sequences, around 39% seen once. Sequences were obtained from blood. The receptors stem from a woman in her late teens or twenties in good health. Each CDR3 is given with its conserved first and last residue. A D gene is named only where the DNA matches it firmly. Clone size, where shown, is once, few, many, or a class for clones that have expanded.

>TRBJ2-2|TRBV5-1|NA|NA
TGCACCCTCCTTCCCATACAAACGGGAGCGTTCACCGGGGAGCTGTTTTTT
CTLLPIQTGAFTGELFF
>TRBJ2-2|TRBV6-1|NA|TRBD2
TGTGCCAGCAGCACCGGGACTAGCGGGGGAATGGACACCGGGGAGCTGTTTTTT
CASSTGTSGGMDTGELFF
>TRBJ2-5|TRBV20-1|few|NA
TGCAGTGCTAGGGGGGAAACCCAAGAGACCCAGTACTTC
CSARGETQETQYF
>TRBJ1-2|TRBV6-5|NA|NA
TGTGCCAGCAGTTACGCAAAAAAAGGGTTTGGCTACACCTTC
CASSYAKKGFGYTF
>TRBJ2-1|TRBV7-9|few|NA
TGTGCCAGCAAGGGACTTGTCTCCTACAATGAGCAGTTCTTC
CASKGLVSYNEQFF
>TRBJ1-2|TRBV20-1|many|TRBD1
TGCAGTGCTACGGACAGGGGATATGGCTACACCTTC
CSATDRGYGYTF
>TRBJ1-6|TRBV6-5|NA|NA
TGTGCCAGCAGTTACTCGATGCAGGGAAATTCACCCCCCCACTTT
CASSYSMQGNSPPHF
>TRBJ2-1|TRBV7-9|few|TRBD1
TGTGCCAGCAGCCGCGTTAGAGTTGGAGTCGGGACAGAGAATGAGCAGTTCTTC
CASSRVRVGVGTENEQFF
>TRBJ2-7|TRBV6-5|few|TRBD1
TGTGCCAGCAGTTATGGGGACAGGGGGCCCTACGAGCAGTACTTC
CASSYGDRGPYEQYF
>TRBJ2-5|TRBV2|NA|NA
TGTGCCAGCAGTGAACGGGGGTGGACCCAGTACTTC
CASSERGWTQYF
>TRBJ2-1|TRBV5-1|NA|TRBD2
TGCGCCAGCAGCTTGGCGCTACTAGCGGGAGCCTACAATGAGCAGTTCTTC
CASSLALLAGAYNEQFF
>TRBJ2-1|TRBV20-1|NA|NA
TGCAGTGCCTCCCCCGGAAGGGATGAGCAGTTCTTC
CSASPGRDEQFF
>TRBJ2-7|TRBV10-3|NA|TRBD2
TGTGCCATCAGGGGAGCGGGGGAGATCGGCTACGAGCAGTACTTC
CAIRGAGEIGYEQYF
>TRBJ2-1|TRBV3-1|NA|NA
TGTGCCAGCAGCCTGGGAGGGGGAGTCACCTACAATGAGCAGTTCTTC
CASSLGGGVTYNEQFF
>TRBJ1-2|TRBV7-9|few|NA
TGTGCCAGCAGCCCGGGGGGCCTACCAATTTATGGCTACACCTTC
CASSPGGLPIYGYTF
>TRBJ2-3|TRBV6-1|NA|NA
TGTGCCAGCAACCTAGGGGGTTCCACAGATACGCAGTATTTT
CASNLGGSTDTQYF
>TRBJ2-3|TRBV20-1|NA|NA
TGCAGTGCTCCTAAACGGCGAGATACGCAGTATTTT
CSAPKRRDTQYF
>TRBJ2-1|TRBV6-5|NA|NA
TGTGCCAGCAGTCCTACACCGAGCCCCTACAATGAGCAGTTCTTC
CASSPTPSPYNEQFF
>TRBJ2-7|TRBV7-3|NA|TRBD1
TGTGCCAGCAGGCTTACGGGACAGGGGGTATACGAGCAGTACTTC
CASRLTGQGVYEQYF
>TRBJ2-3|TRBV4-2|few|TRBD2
TGTGCCAGCAGCCAAGAAGGTGGAACCGTGGCGGGAGTGGGAGATACGCAGTATTTT
CASSQEGGTVAGVGDTQYF
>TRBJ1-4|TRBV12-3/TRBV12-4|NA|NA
TGTGCCAGCACCGCCAATGGGGGCGAAAAACTGTTTTTT
CASTANGGEKLFF
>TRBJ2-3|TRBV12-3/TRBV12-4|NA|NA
TGTGCCAGCCTAACCTCCTTTCACACAGATATGCAGTATTTT
CASLTSFHTDMQYF
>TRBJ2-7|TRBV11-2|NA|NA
TGTGCCAGCAGCTTGTTACTCGAGCAGTACTTC
CASSLLLEQYF
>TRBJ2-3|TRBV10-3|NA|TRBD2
TGTGCCGCCCAGGGCGGACTAGCGGGAGCAGATACGCAGTATTTT
CAAQGGLAGADTQYF
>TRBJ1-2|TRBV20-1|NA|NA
TGCAGTGCACCGGACGGACCGAACTATGGCTACACCTTC
CSAPDGPNYGYTF
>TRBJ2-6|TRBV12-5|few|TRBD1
TGTGCTAGTGGTTTGCTCTCAGCTGACAGGGACGGAATCGCTGGGGCCAACGTCCTGACTTTC
CASGLLSADRDGIAGANVLTF
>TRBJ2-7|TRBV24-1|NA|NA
TGTGCCAGCAGTTTAGAGCCCCAGGGGAGGAAGCAGTACTTC
CASSLEPQGRKQYF
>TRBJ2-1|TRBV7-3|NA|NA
TGTGCCAGCAGCCCCCCAGGGGGGGGCAGCAATGAGCAGTTCTTC
CASSPPGGGSNEQFF
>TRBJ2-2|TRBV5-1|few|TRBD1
TGCGCCAGCAGCTTGGGGACAGGGATAACCGGGGAGCTGTTTTTT
CASSLGTGITGELFF
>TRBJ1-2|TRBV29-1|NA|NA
TGCAGCGTTGAAAGGGGAGGGGTCCACTATGGCTACACCTTC
CSVERGGVHYGYTF
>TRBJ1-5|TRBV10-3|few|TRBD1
TGTGCCTCGACCGGGACAGGTACCAATCAGCCCCAGCATTTT
CASTGTGTNQPQHF
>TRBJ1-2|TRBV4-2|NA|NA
TGTGTCAGCAGCCAAGATGCTTTCGGTGGCTACACCTTC
CVSSQDAFGGYTF
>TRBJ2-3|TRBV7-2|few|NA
TGTGCCAGCAGCTTAGAGAGCGGACGCACAGATACGCAGTATTTT
CASSLESGRTDTQYF
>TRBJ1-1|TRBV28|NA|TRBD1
TGTGCCAGCAGAGGGGGACAGGACATGAACACTGAAGCTTTCTTT
CASRGGQDMNTEAFF
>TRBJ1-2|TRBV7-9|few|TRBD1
TGTGCCAGCAGCCAGGACAGGGTATCTGGCTACACCTTC
CASSQDRVSGYTF
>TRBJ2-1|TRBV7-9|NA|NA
TGTGCCAGCAGCTTATATAAGGGTAGCGATGAGCAGTTCTTC
CASSLYKGSDEQFF
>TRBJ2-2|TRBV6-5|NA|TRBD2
TGTGCCAGCTCGGCTAGCGGCTACGGGGAGCTGTTTTTT
CASSASGYGELFF
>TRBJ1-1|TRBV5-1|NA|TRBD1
TGCGCCAGCCGGGACAGGGAGTTGGGTGAAGCTTTCTTT
CASRDRELGEAFF
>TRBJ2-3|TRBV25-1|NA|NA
TGTGCCAGCAGTGTTCCGGGGAAAGATACGCAGTATTTT
CASSVPGKDTQYF
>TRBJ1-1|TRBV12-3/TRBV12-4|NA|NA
TGTGCCAGCAGTTCCCCTTTGATAGGGACTGAAGCTTTCTTT
CASSSPLIGTEAFF
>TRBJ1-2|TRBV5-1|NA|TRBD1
TGCGCCAGCAGCCTTCGGCCAGGGGGCCTTAACTATGGCTACACCTTC
CASSLRPGGLNYGYTF
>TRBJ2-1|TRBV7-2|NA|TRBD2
TGTGCCAGCAGACAAAGCGGGGGAAGTTACAATGAGCAGTTCTTC
CASRQSGGSYNEQFF
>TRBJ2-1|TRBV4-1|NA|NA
TGCGCCAGCAGCCAAGGTAACCTGGGCTACGAGCAGTTCTTC
CASSQGNLGYEQFF
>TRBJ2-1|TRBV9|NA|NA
TGTGCCAGCAGCGTTACGGGACTCCCGCGCAATGAGCAGTTCTTC
CASSVTGLPRNEQFF
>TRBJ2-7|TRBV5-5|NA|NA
TGTGCCAGCAGCTTGGAGACAGACTCCTACTCCTCGTACTTC
CASSLETDSYSSYF